This passage covers 20 T cell receptor beta chains from one sample sequenced in a study of cytomegalovirus exposure and HLA in healthy donors. The PCR made use of 60 Vbeta and 13 Jbeta primers. This table comes from immunoSEQ multiplex PCR, and its TCRdb copy is limited to in-frame clones, with some not included. The sample includes approximately 140,000 clones, around 79% seen only once; the top ten take about 4%. Source material: PBMCs. These TCRs come from a human donor in good health.

This chain joins TRBV6-7 and TRBJ2-5; TRBD2 matches 12 bases. TRBV6-7 is reported as an ORF; its role is uncertain. This CDR3 region has 18 residues. J gave up 0 bases and V 6 bases, and 11 bases lay outside the gene matches. CDR3 sequence reads: CASRPTPSGGVYQETQYF. As DNA, the CDR3 is TGTGCCAGCAGACCTACTCCTAGCGGGGGGGTATACCAAGAGACCCAGTACTTC.

The chain joins TRBV19 to TRBJ1-1; D ambiguous. This CDR3 is 14 amino acids long. Germline values: CDR1 LNHDA, CDR2 SQIVND (reference sequence). The V end was cut by 6 bases, the J end by 5 bases, with 16 bases between. CDR3 region: CASSLPGSWTEAFF. The CDR3 coding sequence is TGTGCCAGTAGCTTACCCGGGTCGTGGACTGAAGCTTTCTTT.

The gene calls are TRBV7-9 and TRBJ1-6; D might be TRBD1 (6 bases). V lost 5 bases and J lost 4, with 15 bases in between. There are 16 residues in the CDR3. CDR1 is SEHNR, CDR2 FQNEAQ, per germline (reference sequence). CDR3 in DNA: TGTGCCAGCAGCCAGGAAGGACAGTTGTATAATTCACCCCTCCACTTT. Protein sequence: CASSQEGQLYNSPLHF. Drawing the rest from reference TRBV7-9 and TRBJ1-6, the complete variable domain is DTGVSQNPRHKITKRGQNVTFRCDPISEHNRLYWYRQTLGQGPEFLTYFQNEAQLEKSRLLSDRFSAERPKGSFSTLEIQRTEQGDSAMYLCASSQEGQLYNSPLHFGNGTRLTVT.

The chain recombines TRBV15 with TRBJ2-5; possible D gene TRBD2, 6 bases. This CDR3 has 14 amino acids. CDR1 LNHNV and CDR2 YYDKDF come from the germline V gene (reference sequence). V was clipped by 6 bases and J by 5 bases, with 16 bases between them. For the CDR3, the DNA is TGTGCCACCAGTCGACTAGATCCAGGGGAGACCCAGTACTTC. As protein: CATSRLDPGETQYF.

This clone was seen a handful of times. The gene calls are TRBV13 and TRBJ1-1; D is undetermined. CDR1 is PRHDT, CDR2 FYEKMQ, per germline (reference sequence). The ends were cut back, 6 bases at V and 4 bases at J, with 12 bases in the middle. The CDR3 sequence is 13 residues long. The CDR3 sequence is CASSNSGSTEAFF. CDR3 DNA sequence: TGTGCCAGCAGTAATAGCGGGAGCACTGAAGCTTTCTTT.

V gene TRBV6-6 combines with J gene TRBJ1-6, with 9 positions matching TRBD1. The CDR3 totals 16 residues. Unmatched junction bases numbered 5, after V lost 5 bases and J lost 3 bases. Germline CDR1 is MNHNY and CDR2 is SVGAGI (reference sequence). The chain's CDR3 is CASSPSDRGYNSPLHF. CDR3 DNA: TGTGCCAGCAGTCCTTCGGACAGGGGCTATAATTCACCCCTCCACTTT.

Only one count was recorded for this clone. The chain combines TRBV19 with TRBJ2-7, with 8 bases aligning to TRBD1. This CDR3 spans 13 amino acids. Germline trimming cut 8 bases from V and 5 bases from J; bases unmatched to any gene: 8. Germline V gives CDR1 LNHDA, CDR2 SQIVND (reference sequence). The CDR3 nucleotides read TGTGCCAGTGGAGACAGGGGAATACACGAGCAGTACTTC. Translation gives CASGDRGIHEQYF.

The J gene is TRBJ2-1, the V gene TRBV19; 8 bases agree with TRBD1. After removal of 4 bases from V and 5 bases from J, the junction contained 7 bases not matched to a gene. CDR3 length equals 15 residues. CDR1 and CDR2 from the germline V gene are LNHDA and SQIVND (reference sequence). CDR3 region: CASSTAGGAHNEQFF. DNA for the CDR3: TGTGCCAGTAGTACCGCAGGGGGCGCCCACAATGAGCAGTTCTTC. Supplemented by reference TRBV19 and TRBJ2-1, the full variable domain reads DGGITQSPKYLFRKEGQNVTLSCEQNLNHDAMYWYRQDPGQGLRLIYYSQIVNDFQKGDIAEGYSVSREKKESFPLTVTSAQKNPTAFYLCASSTAGGAHNEQFFGPGTRLTVL.

The chain links TRBV4-1 to TRBJ2-5; perhaps TRBD2 as D (5 bases). CDR1 MGHRA and CDR2 YSYEKL come from the germline V gene. The CDR3 runs 15 residues. V lost 1 base and J lost 5, with 14 bases in between. CDR3 DNA: TGCGCCAGCAGCCAAGGAAAACAACTAGTTGAGACCCAGTACTTC. Its protein product is CASSQGKQLVETQYF.

This clone was found once. The chain is built from TRBV5-1 and TRBJ2-3; 11 nucleotides align to TRBD1. The V segment lost 4 bases and the J segment 6 bases; nucleotides outside the gene matches: 4. Germline-derived CDR1 and CDR2 are SGHRS and YFSETQ. The CDR3 totals 14 residues. The CDR3 loop is CASSPGQGGDTQYF. The CDR3 DNA follows: TGCGCCAGCAGCCCGGGACAGGGGGGCGATACGCAGTATTTT.

The chain carries TRBV27 and TRBJ1-2, with a possible D match to TRBD1 (5 bases). The germline V and J ends were trimmed by 8 bases and 4 bases, with 14 bases remaining between them. The germline gives CDR1 MNHEY, CDR2 SMNVEV (reference sequence). The CDR3 extends over 13 amino acids. The chain's CDR3 is CASGPTETYGYTF. The CDR3 DNA sequence: TGTGCCAGCGGTCCGACAGAGACCTATGGCTACACCTTC.

The chain employs TRBV11-2 and TRBJ2-7; D ambiguous. Trimming took off 3 bases at V and 5 bases at J, with 8 bases between the two ends. The length of the CDR3 is 12 residues. Germline loops: CDR1 SGHAT, CDR2 FQNNGV. The CDR3 coding sequence is TGTGCCAGCAGCTTCAGGCCCGACGAGCAGTACTTC. It codes for CASSFRPDEQYF.

V usage is TRBV7-2 and J usage is TRBJ2-3, with 9 bases aligning to TRBD2. V gave up 2 bases and J gave up 4 bases; unmatched junction bases: 10. The CDR3 has 17 amino acids. In germline, CDR1 is SGHTA, CDR2 FQGNSA. The CDR3 here is CASSLRRSSGTPDTQYF. As DNA, the CDR3 is TGTGCCAGCAGCTTAAGGCGGTCTAGCGGGACCCCAGATACGCAGTATTTT.

This clone was observed once. The CDR3 sequence is CASRSIYEQYF. As DNA, the CDR3 is TGTGCCAGCAGAAGCATTTACGAGCAGTACTTC. V gene TRBV6-1 combines with J gene TRBJ2-7; D gene uncertain. In germline, CDR1 is MNHNS, CDR2 SASEGT. Trimming shortened V by 6 bases and J by 4 bases, and 7 bases separated the two germline ends. This CDR3 comprises 11 residues.

This chain links TRBV19 with TRBJ1-1; D possibly corresponds to TRBD1 (5 bases). The V end was cut by 6 bases, the J end by 0 bases, with 11 bases between. CDR3 length: 14 residues. Germline CDR1 reads LNHDA; CDR2 reads SQIVND (reference sequence). Here the CDR3 DNA reads TGTGCCAGTAGGGGAGGGACGGTGAACACTGAAGCTTTCTTT. Encoded protein: CASRGGTVNTEAFF.

The CDR3: CASSLDRGQGYEKLFF. CDR3 DNA sequence: TGTGCCAGCAGCTTAGATCGAGGACAGGGGTATGAAAAACTGTTTTTT. The chain carries TRBV9 and TRBJ1-4; 9 bases agree with TRBD1. Trimming at V came to 4 bases and at J to 6 bases, leaving 10 bases not matched to a gene. The CDR3 is 16 amino acids. Germline values: CDR1 SGDLS, CDR2 YYNGEE.

The V call is TRBV15, the J call TRBJ2-1; 10 nucleotides line up with TRBD2. The CDR3 loop spans 15 amino acids. The germline CDR1 and CDR2 sequences are LNHNV and YYDKDF (reference sequence). J gave up 8 bases and V 0 bases, and 4 bases lay outside the gene matches. CDR3 DNA sequence: TGTGCCACCAGCAGAGATCCTAGCGGGAGCTATGAGCAGTTCTTC. Translating it yields CATSRDPSGSYEQFF. The full variable domain, with the rest looked up from reference TRBV15 and TRBJ2-1, is DAMVIQNPRYQVTQFGKPVTLSCSQTLNHNVMYWYQQKSSQAPKLLFHYYDKDFNNEADTPDNFQSRRPNTSFCFLDIRSPGLGDTAMYLCATSRDPSGSYEQFFGPGTRLTVL.

As concerns this clone: One junction end does not reproduce the germline sequence, and a read error may be involved. This chain connects TRBV27 to TRBJ2-7; 7 bases agree with TRBD1. The CDR3 contains 12 residues. Germline V CDR1 and CDR2: MNHEY, SMNVEV (reference sequence). CDR3 in amino acids: CASTQPGQFLIF. The CDR3 DNA is TGTGCCAGCACTCAACCGGGACAGTTTTTAATCTTC.

The count of this clone is one. V and J are TRBV28 and TRBJ1-4; 8 positions match TRBD1. The V gene's germline CDR1 is MDHEN and CDR2 SYDVKM. The V gene end was trimmed by 3 bases and the J gene end by 16 bases; junction bases not matched to a gene: 13. This CDR3 has 14 residues. Written as DNA, the CDR3 is TGTGCCAGCAGTTTGTTTCAGGGGGCGGTGAACGCGTTTTTT. This codes for CASSLFQGAVNAFF.

In this sample, this clone turned up once. The J gene is TRBJ2-3, the V gene TRBV6-6; the match to TRBD2 covers 9 bases. This CDR3 has 16 amino acids. Germline V gene sequence: CDR1 MNHNY, CDR2 SVGAGI (reference sequence). Trimming cost V 7 bases and J 4 bases; bases outside gene matches: 12. DNA for the CDR3: TGTGCCAGCACGACAGGCGGGGGGGATCCCCCAGATACGCAGTATTTT. Its protein is CASTTGGGDPPDTQYF.